Listed here are 22 T cell receptor beta chains from one sample, sequenced in a study of T cells in Graves' hyperthyroidism and ophthalmopathy. It was RNA transcripts that yielded the amplified TCR beta CDR3 regions. A first-round RT-PCR of the TCR CDR3 used the HTBI primer set. TCRdb reprocessed the multiplex PCR reads via MiXCR and lists one record per CDR3 protein. The sample records about 420,000 distinct CDR3 sequences, roughly an eighth being singletons. Material for sequencing was blood. The receptors shown here come from a woman younger than 30 with Graves' hyperthyroidism.

This clonotype came up a few times. The chain combines TRBV20-1 with TRBJ2-3; 9 nucleotides align to TRBD2. V dropped 6 bases and J dropped 3; count of bases not matched to a gene: 4. CDR1 is DFQATT, CDR2 SNEGSKA, per germline (reference sequence). The CDR3 has 13 amino acids. The CDR3 region is CSARTSETDTQYF. CDR3 sequence (DNA): TGCAGTGCCCGGACTAGCGAGACAGATACGCAGTATTTT.

This clonotype has a count of ten or more. This chain connects TRBV27 to TRBJ2-1, with TRBD2 matching over 16 bases. The V and J ends lost 5 bases and 8 bases, in that order; junction bases with no gene match: 6. CDR3 length: 16 residues. The V gene's germline CDR1 is MNHEY and CDR2 SMNVEV (reference sequence). DNA of the CDR3: TGTGCCAGCAGTCAGGGGACTAGCGGGAGGGGATATGAGCAGTTCTTC. Protein sequence: CASSQGTSGRGYEQFF.

V is TRBV9 and J is TRBJ2-2; 9 positions match TRBD1. V lost 4 bases and J lost 4; bases outside the gene matches: 8. The germline gives CDR1 SGDLS, CDR2 YYNGEE. The CDR3 runs 16 residues. The CDR3, as DNA: TGTGCCAGCAGCTTCAGCGGGACAGGGCCCACCGGGGAGCTGTTTTTT. It codes for CASSFSGTGPTGELFF.

This clonotype was recorded at least ten times. The rearrangement uses TRBV3-1 and TRBJ1-1; D remains unclear. Trimming pared 5 bases from V and 1 base from J, leaving 8 bases between. This CDR3 spans 13 amino acids. Germline CDR1 is LGHDT and CDR2 is YNNKEL (reference sequence). DNA for the CDR3: TGTGCCAGCAGCGGAAGTAGGAACACTGAAGCTTTCTTT. Translated, it gives CASSGSRNTEAFF.

At least ten counts were recorded for this clonotype. The genes are TRBV29-1 and TRBJ2-7, with D uncertain. This CDR3 region has 13 residues. Germline CDR1 reads SQVTM; CDR2 reads ANQGSEA. V was clipped by 4 bases and J by 2 bases, with 12 bases between them. CDR3 in DNA: TGCAGCGTTGTAGTTCTGCCAACCTACGAGCAGTACTTC. Protein product: CSVVVLPTYEQYF.

This clonotype was observed many times. The chain recombines TRBV10-3 with TRBJ2-1; D gene unclear. The germline V gene encodes CDR1 ENHRY and CDR2 SYGVKD. This CDR3 is 12 amino acids long. The germline V and J ends were trimmed by 8 bases and 7 bases, with 12 bases remaining between them. CDR3 coding DNA: TGTGCCATCGGTAGTTTGGCGAATGAGCAGTTCTTC. Protein: CAIGSLANEQFF.

This chain joins TRBV25-1 and TRBJ2-1; possibly TRBD2 for D (6 bases). This CDR3 has 15 amino acids. Germline V lookup: CDR1 MGHDK, CDR2 SYGVNS. Deletions cut 5 bases from V and 8 bases from J, with 19 bases between. The CDR3, as DNA: TGTGCCAGCAGTCCCGGCGTGCAGGGAGGTCATGAGCAGTTCTTC. This translates into CASSPGVQGGHEQFF.

This clonotype has at least ten counts. The chain employs TRBV12-3 or TRBV12-4 and TRBJ1-2, with D possibly being TRBD1 (5 bases). CDR3 length equals 15 residues. Trimming took 6 bases from V and 0 from J, leaving 14 bases between them. CDR3 nucleotide sequence: TGTGCCAGCAGCGGGACTGCCAAGGCTAACTATGGCTACACCTTC. This sequence encodes CASSGTAKANYGYTF.

The V call is TRBV4-1, the J call TRBJ2-1; 9 nucleotides match TRBD2. CDR3 length: 13 residues. Germline assignment: CDR1 MGHRA and CDR2 YSYEKL. The trim removed 5 bases at V and 8 bases at J, leaving 4 bases unmatched. The CDR3 region has the DNA TGCGCCAGCAGCGCGGGACTAGCCGATGAGCAGTTCTTC. It translates to CASSAGLADEQFF.

In this sample, this clonotype turned up many times. The V and J genes are TRBV2 and TRBJ1-1; D is unclear. Germline CDR1 and CDR2: SNHLY and FYNNEI. The ends were cut back, 0 bases at V and 1 base at J, with 12 bases in the middle. The CDR3 loop spans 16 amino acids. CDR3: CASSEAGGGRNTEAFF. CDR3 in DNA: TGTGCCAGCAGTGAAGCAGGCGGAGGTCGGAACACTGAAGCTTTCTTT. The full variable domain, with the rest looked up from reference TRBV2 and TRBJ1-1, is EPEVTQTPSHQVTQMGQEVILRCVPISNHLYFYWYRQILGQKVEFLVSFYNNEISEKSEIFDDQFSVERPDGSNFTLKIRSTKLEDSAMYFCASSEAGGGRNTEAFFGQGTRLTVV.

The chain joins TRBV27 to TRBJ2-2; D is unclear. V was pared by 8 bases and J by 5 bases, with 6 bases between. The V gene's germline CDR1 is MNHEY and CDR2 SMNVEV (reference sequence). CDR3 length equals 11 residues. Written as DNA, the CDR3 is TGTGCCAGCGGCGTAACCGGGGAGCTGTTTTTT. It codes for CASGVTGELFF.

This clonotype was seen just once. The rearrangement uses TRBV9 and TRBJ1-1, with D possibly being TRBD1 (6 bases). Deletions cut 4 bases from V and 4 bases from J, with 11 bases between. Germline values: CDR1 SGDLS, CDR2 YYNGEE. This CDR3 region has 13 residues. The CDR3 DNA reads as TGTGCCAGCAGCAAGGGGGTTTTCACTGAAGCTTTCTTT. Translated, it gives CASSKGVFTEAFF.

V is TRBV11-2 and J is TRBJ2-2, with TRBD2 matching 11 bases. CDR3 length equals 21 residues. V lost 4 bases to trimming and J lost 1 base; unmatched junction nucleotides: 17. The V gene's germline CDR1 is SGHAT and CDR2 FQNNGV. In DNA form, the CDR3 reads TGTGCCAGCAGCTCATTTCCGAGGGGGAGACTAGCGGGAAGGAACACCGGGGAGCTGTTTTTT. This encodes CASSSFPRGRLAGRNTGELFF.

This clonotype was seen at least ten times. V gene TRBV2 combines with J gene TRBJ2-2; 9 bases line up with TRBD1. J was trimmed by 4 bases and V by 2 bases; bases with no gene match: 2. Germline V CDR1 and CDR2: SNHLY, FYNNEI. The CDR3 is made up of 15 amino acids. CDR3 in DNA: TGTGCCAGCAGTGAATTGGGACAGGGCACCGGGGAGCTGTTTTTT. Its translation: CASSELGQGTGELFF.

This clonotype has ten or more counts. J is TRBJ2-7 and V is TRBV5-1; 10 nucleotides match TRBD2. The CDR3 length is 14 residues. V shed 4 bases and J 6 bases; nucleotides not matched to a gene: 7. Germline assignment: CDR1 SGHRS and CDR2 YFSETQ. The CDR3 protein is CASSPGLASLEQYF. The CDR3 nucleotides are TGCGCCAGCAGCCCGGGACTAGCGTCTCTCGAGCAGTACTTC.

This clonotype was found many times. Here the CDR3 reads CASRRGQGLYEQYF. The CDR3 region has the DNA TGTGCCAGCAGGCGGGGACAGGGTCTCTACGAGCAGTACTTC. The rearrangement joins TRBV6-1 to TRBJ2-7; 9 bases are shared with TRBD1. CDR1 is MNHNS and CDR2 is SASEGT in the germline V gene. This CDR3 is 14 amino acids long. V lost 6 bases, J lost 3 bases, and 6 bases stayed unmatched.

This clonotype was counted ten times or more. CDR3 sequence reads: CASSIQGLTEAFF. For the CDR3, the DNA is TGTGCCAGTAGTATACAGGGACTCACTGAAGCTTTCTTT. The rearrangement links TRBV19 to TRBJ1-1, with TRBD1 as a possible D gene (5 bases). The V gene's germline CDR1 is LNHDA and CDR2 SQIVND (reference sequence). V was cut by 2 bases and J by 4 bases, with 8 bases left in between. CDR3 length: 13 amino acids.

This chain joins TRBV9 and TRBJ2-5, with 11 bases that match TRBD1. Germline loops: CDR1 SGDLS, CDR2 YYNGEE. The CDR3 has 17 amino acids. Trimming cost V 0 bases and J 5 bases; bases outside gene matches: 9. CDR3 loop: CASSVAPLDRGPETQYF. The CDR3 DNA sequence: TGTGCCAGCAGCGTAGCCCCTTTGGACAGGGGGCCGGAGACCCAGTACTTC.

A word on this clonotype: A read error may explain this, as a much larger clone is one base away. This chain uses TRBV6-1 with TRBJ1-2; no clear D. In germline, CDR1 is MNHNS, CDR2 SASEGT. V was shortened by 7 bases and J by 8 bases, with 20 bases between the two germline ends. The CDR3 runs to 14 residues. CDR3 DNA sequence: TGTGCCAGCACCGAGTTTGGCAGAGGAGGGGGCTACACCTTC. Its translation: CASTEFGRGGGYTF.

The table lists this clonotype with many counts. This chain connects TRBV18 to TRBJ2-7, with no clear D. CDR3 length: 16 amino acids. CDR1 is KGHSH and CDR2 is LQKENI in the germline V gene. V was pared by 2 bases and J by 4 bases, with 18 bases between. The CDR3 loop reads CASSPTNSDQTYEQYF. The CDR3 DNA sequence: TGTGCCAGCTCACCAACCAACTCGGACCAAACGTACGAGCAGTACTTC. The whole variable domain, remainder taken from reference TRBV18 and TRBJ2-7, is NAGVMQNPRHLVRRRGQEARLRCSPMKGHSHVYWYRQLPEEGLKFMVYLQKENIIDESGMPKERFSAEFPKEGPSILRIQQVVRGDSAAYFCASSPTNSDQTYEQYFGPGTRLTVT.

This clonotype was counted at least ten times. The gene calls are TRBV20-1 and TRBJ1-1, with D uncertain. This CDR3 region has 13 residues. The germline V and J ends were trimmed by 3 bases and 0 bases, with 8 bases remaining between them. CDR1 and CDR2 (germline): DFQATT, SNEGSKA (reference sequence). This chain's CDR3 is CSASVSVNTEAFF. CDR3 sequence (DNA): TGCAGTGCTAGTGTTTCGGTGAACACTGAAGCTTTCTTT.

This clonotype was observed a handful of times. The chain couples TRBV7-6 to TRBJ2-1; D is possibly TRBD2 (6 bases). The germline CDR1 and CDR2 sequences are SGHVS and FNYEAQ. The CDR3 spans 12 residues. Trimming removed 5 bases from V and 9 bases from J, with 11 bases in between. The chain's CDR3 is CASSIGRGEQFF. The CDR3, as DNA: TGTGCCAGCAGCATCGGGCGGGGTGAGCAGTTCTTC.